The clone carrying this T cell receptor beta chain was seen repeatedly, ten times or more. Its antigen is undetermined. The sample comes from a study of regulatory T cells in long-lasting Graves disease. General observations from the study: Small numbers of samples may have cut accuracy. Persistent disease favored TRBV28, TRBJ1-2 and TRBJ2-5. Rather than thyroid tissue, only peripheral blood underwent study.

Time point reported: persistent/refractory GD, antithyroid drugs over 5 years with positive TRAb. Extracted PBMC RNA gave rise to the TCR library. Collection of peripheral blood (nine milliliters) was done using EDTA tubes. J was trimmed by 4 bases and V by 5 bases; bases with no gene match: 19. Looked up from germline, CDR1 is LNHDA and CDR2 is SQIVND (reference sequence). This CDR3 spans 18 amino acids. Both iRepertoire HTBI primers and Arm-PCR of CDR3 regions were used to build the TCR beta libraries. TCRdb fed the multiplex PCR reads into MiXCR, producing one record per CDR3 protein. This table holds 300,000 to 350,000 distinct CDR3 sequences, around 19% found once.

The source was peripheral blood mononuclear cells (PBMCs), collected when the disease was refractory, from a patient treated with antithyroid drugs. The clonotype comes from a female donor with Graves disease. The chain combines TRBV19 with TRBJ2-5, with 7 bases matching TRBD1. The CDR3 coding sequence is TGTGCCAGTAGTCTGACTCTCCGGGACAGATTTGCGGCAGAGACCCAGTACTTC. It yields the protein CASSLTLRDRFAAETQYF.